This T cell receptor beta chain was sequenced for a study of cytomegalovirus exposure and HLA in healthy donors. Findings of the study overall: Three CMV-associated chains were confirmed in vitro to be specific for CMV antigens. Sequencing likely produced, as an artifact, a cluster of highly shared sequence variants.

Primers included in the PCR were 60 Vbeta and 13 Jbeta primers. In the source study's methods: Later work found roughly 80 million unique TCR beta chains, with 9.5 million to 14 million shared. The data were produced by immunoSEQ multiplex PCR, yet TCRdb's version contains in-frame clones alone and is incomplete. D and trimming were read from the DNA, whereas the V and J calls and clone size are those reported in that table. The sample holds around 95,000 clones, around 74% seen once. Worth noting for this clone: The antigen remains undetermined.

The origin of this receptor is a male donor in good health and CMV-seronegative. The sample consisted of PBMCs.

This CDR3 reads CSVRLRLAGGKGADTQYF. In DNA form, the CDR3 reads TGCAGCGTCCGCCTCCGGCTAGCGGGAGGAAAGGGAGCGGATACGCAGTATTTT. This rearrangement joins TRBV29-1 to TRBJ2-3, with TRBD2 matching 11 bases. Germline loops: CDR1 SQVTM, CDR2 ANQGSEA. Trimming removed 6 bases from V and 6 bases from J; junction bases left unmatched: 20. This CDR3 contains 18 residues.